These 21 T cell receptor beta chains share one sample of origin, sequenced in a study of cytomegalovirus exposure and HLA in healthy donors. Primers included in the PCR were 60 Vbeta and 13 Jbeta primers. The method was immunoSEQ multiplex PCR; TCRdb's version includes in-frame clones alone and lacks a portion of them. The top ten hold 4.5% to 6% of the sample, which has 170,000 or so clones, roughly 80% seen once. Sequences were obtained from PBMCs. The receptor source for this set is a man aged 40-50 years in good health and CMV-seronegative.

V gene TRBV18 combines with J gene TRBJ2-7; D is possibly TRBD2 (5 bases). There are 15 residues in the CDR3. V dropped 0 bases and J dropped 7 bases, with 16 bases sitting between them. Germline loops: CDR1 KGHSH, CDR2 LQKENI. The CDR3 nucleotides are TGTGCCAGCTCACCACCGGGAGCCCTCAACCGGGAGCAGTACTTC. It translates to CASSPPGALNREQYF.

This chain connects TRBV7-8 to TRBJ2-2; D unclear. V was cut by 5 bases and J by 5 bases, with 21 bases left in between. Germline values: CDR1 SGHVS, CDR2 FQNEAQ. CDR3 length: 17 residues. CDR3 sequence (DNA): TGTGCCAGCAGCCCACCATACCGCCTCCGGGTGACCGGGGAGCTGTTTTTT. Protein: CASSPPYRLRVTGELFF.

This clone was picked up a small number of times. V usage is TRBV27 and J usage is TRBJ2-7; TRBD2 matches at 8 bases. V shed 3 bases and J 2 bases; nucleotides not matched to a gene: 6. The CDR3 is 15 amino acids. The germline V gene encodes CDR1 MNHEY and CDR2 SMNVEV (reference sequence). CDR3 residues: CASSFQAGVAYEQYF. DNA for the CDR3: TGTGCCAGCAGTTTCCAAGCGGGAGTGGCCTACGAGCAGTACTTC.

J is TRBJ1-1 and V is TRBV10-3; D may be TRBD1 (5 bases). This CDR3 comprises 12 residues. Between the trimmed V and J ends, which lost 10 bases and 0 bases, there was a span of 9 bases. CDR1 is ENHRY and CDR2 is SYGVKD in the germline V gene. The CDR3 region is CATGHMNTEAFF. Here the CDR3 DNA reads TGTGCCACAGGACACATGAACACTGAAGCTTTCTTT.

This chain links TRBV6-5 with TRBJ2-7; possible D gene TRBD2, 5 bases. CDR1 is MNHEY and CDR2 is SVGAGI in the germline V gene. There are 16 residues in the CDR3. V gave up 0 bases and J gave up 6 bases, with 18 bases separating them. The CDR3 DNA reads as TGTGCCAGCAGTTACTCCACCGGGTACGGGGTGGGCGAGCAGTACTTC. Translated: CASSYSTGYGVGEQYF.

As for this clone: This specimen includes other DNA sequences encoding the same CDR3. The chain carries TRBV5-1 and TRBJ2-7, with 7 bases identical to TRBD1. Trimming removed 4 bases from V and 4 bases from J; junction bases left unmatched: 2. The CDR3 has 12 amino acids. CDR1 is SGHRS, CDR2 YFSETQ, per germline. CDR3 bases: TGCGCCAGCAGCAGGGACAGTTACGAGCAGTACTTC. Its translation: CASSRDSYEQYF.

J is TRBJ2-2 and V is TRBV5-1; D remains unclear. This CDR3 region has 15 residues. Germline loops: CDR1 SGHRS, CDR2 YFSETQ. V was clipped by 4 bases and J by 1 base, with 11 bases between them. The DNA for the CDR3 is TGCGCCAGCAGCACGGCGACAAGGAACACCGGGGAGCTGTTTTTT. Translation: CASSTATRNTGELFF.

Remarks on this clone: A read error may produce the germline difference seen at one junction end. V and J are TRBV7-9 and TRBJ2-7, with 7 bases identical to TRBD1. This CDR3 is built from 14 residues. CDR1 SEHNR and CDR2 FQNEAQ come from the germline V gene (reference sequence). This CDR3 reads CSSSYPGQLYEQYF. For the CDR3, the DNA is TGTTCCAGCAGCTATCCGGGACAGTTATACGAGCAGTACTTC.

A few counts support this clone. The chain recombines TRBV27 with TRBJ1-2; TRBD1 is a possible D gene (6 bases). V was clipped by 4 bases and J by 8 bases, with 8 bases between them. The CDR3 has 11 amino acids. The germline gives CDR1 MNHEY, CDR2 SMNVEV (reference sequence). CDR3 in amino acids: CASSSGVGYTF. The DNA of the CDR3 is TGTGCCAGCAGTTCAGGGGTAGGCTACACCTTC.

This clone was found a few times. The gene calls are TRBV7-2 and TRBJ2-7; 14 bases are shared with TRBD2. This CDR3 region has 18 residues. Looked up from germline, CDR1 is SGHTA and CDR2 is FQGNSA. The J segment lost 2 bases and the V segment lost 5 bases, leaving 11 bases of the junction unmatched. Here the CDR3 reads CASSTPPGTSGSPYEQYF. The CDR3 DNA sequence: TGTGCCAGCAGCACTCCCCCCGGGACTAGCGGGAGTCCCTACGAGCAGTACTTC.

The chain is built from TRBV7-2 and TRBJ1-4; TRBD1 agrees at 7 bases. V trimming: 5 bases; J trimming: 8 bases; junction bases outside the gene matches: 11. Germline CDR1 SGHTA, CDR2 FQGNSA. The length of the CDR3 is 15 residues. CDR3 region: CASSPPGQVVEKLFF. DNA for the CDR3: TGTGCCAGCAGCCCCCCCGGACAGGTAGTGGAAAAACTGTTTTTT.

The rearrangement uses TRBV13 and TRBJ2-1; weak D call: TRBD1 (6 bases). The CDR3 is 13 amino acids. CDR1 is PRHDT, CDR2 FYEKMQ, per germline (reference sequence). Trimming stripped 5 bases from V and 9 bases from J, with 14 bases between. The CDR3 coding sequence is TGTGCCAGCAGCGGCCGTCTAGGGGGTGAGCAGTTCTTC. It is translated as CASSGRLGGEQFF.

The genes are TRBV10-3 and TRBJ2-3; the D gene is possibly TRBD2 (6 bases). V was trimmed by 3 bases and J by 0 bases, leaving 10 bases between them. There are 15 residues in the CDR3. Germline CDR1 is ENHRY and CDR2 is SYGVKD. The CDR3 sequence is CAISDSGLSTDTQYF. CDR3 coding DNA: TGTGCCATCAGTGATAGCGGCCTGAGCACAGATACGCAGTATTTT.

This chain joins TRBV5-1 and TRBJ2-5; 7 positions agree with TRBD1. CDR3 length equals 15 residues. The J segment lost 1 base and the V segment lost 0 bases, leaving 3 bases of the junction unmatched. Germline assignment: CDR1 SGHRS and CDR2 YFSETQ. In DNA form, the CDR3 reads TGCGCCAGCAGCTTGGCCGGGACAGTCCAAGAGACCCAGTACTTC. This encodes CASSLAGTVQETQYF.

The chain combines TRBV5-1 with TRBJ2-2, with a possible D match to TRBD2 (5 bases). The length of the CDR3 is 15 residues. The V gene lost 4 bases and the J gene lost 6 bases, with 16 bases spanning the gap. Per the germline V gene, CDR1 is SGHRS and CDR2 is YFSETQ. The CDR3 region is CASSPTLWESGELFF. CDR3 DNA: TGCGCCAGCAGCCCGACCTTGTGGGAGTCCGGGGAGCTGTTTTTT.

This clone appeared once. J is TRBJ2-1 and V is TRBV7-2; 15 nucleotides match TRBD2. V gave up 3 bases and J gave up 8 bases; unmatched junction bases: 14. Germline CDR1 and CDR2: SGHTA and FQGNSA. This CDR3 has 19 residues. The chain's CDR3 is CASSFSSRTSGRAAHEQFF. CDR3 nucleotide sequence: TGTGCCAGCAGCTTCAGCTCCCGGACTAGCGGGAGGGCCGCCCATGAGCAGTTCTTC.

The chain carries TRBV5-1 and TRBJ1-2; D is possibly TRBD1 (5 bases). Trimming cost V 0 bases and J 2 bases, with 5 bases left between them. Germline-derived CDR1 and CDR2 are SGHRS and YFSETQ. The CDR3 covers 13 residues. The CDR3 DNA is TGCGCCAGCAGCTTGGAGGGGAACTATGGCTACACCTTC. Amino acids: CASSLEGNYGYTF.

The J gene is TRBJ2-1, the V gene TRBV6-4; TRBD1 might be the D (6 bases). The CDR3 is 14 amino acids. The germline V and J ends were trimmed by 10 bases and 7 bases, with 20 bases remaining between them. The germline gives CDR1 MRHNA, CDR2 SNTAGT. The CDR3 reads CATVRDRSGNEQFF. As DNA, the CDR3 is TGTGCCACCGTACGAGACAGGTCGGGGAATGAGCAGTTCTTC.

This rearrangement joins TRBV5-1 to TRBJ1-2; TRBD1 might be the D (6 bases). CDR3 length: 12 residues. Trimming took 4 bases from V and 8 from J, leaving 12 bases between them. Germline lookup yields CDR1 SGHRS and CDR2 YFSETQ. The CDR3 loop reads CASSLTGYGYTF. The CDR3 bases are TGCGCCAGCAGCCTCACAGGGTACGGCTACACCTTC. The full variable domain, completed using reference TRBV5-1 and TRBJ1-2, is KAGVTQTPRYLIKTRGQQVTLSCSPISGHRSVSWYQQTPGQGLQFLFEYFSETQRNKGNFPGRFSGRQFSNSRSEMNVSTLELGDSALYLCASSLTGYGYTFGSGTRLTVV.

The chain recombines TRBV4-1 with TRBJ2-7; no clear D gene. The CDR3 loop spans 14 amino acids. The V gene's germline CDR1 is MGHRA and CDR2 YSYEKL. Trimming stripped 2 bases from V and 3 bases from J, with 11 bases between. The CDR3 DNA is TGCGCCAGCAGCCAACTAGAATCACTCTACGAGCAGTACTTC. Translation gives CASSQLESLYEQYF.

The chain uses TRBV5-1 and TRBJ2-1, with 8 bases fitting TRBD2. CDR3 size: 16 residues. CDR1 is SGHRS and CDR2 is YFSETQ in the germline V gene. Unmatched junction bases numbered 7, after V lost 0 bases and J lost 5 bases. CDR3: CASSLDPGGPHNEQFF. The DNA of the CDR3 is TGCGCCAGCAGCTTGGACCCGGGAGGGCCCCACAATGAGCAGTTCTTC.